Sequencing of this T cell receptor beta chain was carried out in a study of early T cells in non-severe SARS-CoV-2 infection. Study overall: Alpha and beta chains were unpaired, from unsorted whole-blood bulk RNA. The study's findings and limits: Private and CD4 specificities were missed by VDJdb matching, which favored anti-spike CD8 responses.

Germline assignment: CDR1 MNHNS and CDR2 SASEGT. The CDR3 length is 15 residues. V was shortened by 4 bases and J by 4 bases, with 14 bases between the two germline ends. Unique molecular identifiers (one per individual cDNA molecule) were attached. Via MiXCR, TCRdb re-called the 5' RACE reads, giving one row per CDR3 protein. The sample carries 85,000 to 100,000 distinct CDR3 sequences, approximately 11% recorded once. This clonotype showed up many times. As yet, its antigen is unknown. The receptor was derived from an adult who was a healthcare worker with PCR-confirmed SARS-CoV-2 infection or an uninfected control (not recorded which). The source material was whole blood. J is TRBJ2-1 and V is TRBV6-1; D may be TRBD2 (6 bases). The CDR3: CASSGRPGGYNEQFF. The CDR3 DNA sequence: TGTGCCAGCAGTGGAAGGCCCGGAGGGTACAATGAGCAGTTCTTC.